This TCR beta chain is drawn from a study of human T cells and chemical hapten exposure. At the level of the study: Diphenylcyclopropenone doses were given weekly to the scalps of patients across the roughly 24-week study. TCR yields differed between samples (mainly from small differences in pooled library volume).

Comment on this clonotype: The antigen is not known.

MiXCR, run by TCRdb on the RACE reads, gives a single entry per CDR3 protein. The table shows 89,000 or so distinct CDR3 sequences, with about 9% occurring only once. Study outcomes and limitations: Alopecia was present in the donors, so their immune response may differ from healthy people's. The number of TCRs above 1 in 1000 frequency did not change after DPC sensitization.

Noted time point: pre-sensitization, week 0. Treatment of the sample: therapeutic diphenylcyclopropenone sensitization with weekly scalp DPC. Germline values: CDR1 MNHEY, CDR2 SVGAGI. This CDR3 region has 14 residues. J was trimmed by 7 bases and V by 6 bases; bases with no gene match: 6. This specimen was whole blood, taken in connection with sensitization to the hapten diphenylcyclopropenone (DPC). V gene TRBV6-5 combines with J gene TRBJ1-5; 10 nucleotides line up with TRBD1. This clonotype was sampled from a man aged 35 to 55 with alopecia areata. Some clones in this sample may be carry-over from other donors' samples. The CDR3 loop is CASSGGQGIQPQHF. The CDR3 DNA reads TGTGCCAGCAGCGGGGGACAGGGGATACAGCCCCAGCATTTT.